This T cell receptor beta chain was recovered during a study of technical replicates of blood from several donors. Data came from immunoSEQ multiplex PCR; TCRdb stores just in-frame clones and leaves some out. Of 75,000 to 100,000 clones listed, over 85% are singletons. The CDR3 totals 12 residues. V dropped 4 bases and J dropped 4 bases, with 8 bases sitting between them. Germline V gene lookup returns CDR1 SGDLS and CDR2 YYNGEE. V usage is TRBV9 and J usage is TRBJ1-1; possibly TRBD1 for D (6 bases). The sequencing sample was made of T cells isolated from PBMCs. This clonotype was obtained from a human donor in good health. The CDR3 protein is CASSRGATEAFF. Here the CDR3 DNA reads TGTGCCAGCAGCCGGGGGGCCACTGAAGCTTTCTTT.